This T cell receptor beta chain was sequenced during a study of T cell responses to AZD1222 COVID-19 vaccine. V was trimmed by 4 bases and J by 7 bases, leaving 11 bases between them. Looked up from germline, CDR1 is SGHTA and CDR2 is FQGNSA. The CDR3 is 13 residues long. Sequenced by immunoSEQ multiplex PCR; TCRdb stores in-frame clones only, minus some. The sample lists almost 80,000 clones, around 90% occurring once. This sequence joins TRBV7-2 and TRBJ1-5; D is perhaps TRBD1 (6 bases). The TCR was taken from an adult in good health. The specimen was peripheral blood, collected on day 0 of AZD1222 vaccination. The CDR3 nucleotides are TGTGCCAGCAGCTACAGGGTTGGCCAGCCCCAGCATTTT. Encoded protein: CASSYRVGQPQHF.